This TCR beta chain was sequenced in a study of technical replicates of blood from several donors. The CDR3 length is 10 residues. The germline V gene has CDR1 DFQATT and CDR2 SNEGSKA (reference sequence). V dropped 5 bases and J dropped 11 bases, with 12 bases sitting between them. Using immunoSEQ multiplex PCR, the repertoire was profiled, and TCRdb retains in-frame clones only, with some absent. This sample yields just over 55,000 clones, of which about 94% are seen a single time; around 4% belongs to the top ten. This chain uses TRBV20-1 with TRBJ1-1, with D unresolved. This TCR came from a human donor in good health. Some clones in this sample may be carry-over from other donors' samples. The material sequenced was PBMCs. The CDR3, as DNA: TGCAGTGCTCAGAAGTTCAGGGCTTTCTTT. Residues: CSAQKFRAFF.